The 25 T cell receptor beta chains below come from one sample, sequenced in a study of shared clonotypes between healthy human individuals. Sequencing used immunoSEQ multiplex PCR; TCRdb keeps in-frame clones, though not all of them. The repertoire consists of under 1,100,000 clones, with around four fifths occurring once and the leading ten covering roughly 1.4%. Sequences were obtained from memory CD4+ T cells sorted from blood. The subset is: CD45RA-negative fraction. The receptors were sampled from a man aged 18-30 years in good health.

The CDR3 reads CASIKDGGIGELFF. The CDR3 DNA sequence: TGTGCCAGCATCAAGGACGGGGGTATCGGGGAGCTGTTTTTT. The rearrangement joins TRBV7-8 to TRBJ2-2; D is perhaps TRBD2 (6 bases). The CDR3 is 14 amino acids. Germline V gene data show CDR1 as SGHVS and CDR2 as FQNEAQ. Trimming took off 7 bases at V and 7 bases at J, with 16 bases between the two ends.

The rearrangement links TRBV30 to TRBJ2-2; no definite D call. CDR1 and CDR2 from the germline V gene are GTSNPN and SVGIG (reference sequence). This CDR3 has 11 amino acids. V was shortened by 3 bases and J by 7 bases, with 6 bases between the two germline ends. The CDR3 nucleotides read TGTGCCTGGAGCCGAAACGGGGAGCTGTTTTTT. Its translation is CAWSRNGELFF.

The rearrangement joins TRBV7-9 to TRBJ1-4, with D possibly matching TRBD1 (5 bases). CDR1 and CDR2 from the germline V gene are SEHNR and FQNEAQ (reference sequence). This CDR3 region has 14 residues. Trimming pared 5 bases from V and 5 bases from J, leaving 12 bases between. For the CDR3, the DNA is TGTGCCAGCAGCATCGACAGACTAAATGAAAAACTGTTTTTT. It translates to CASSIDRLNEKLFF. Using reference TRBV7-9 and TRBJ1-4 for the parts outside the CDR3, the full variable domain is DTGVSQNPRHKITKRGQNVTFRCDPISEHNRLYWYRQTLGQGPEFLTYFQNEAQLEKSRLLSDRFSAERPKGSFSTLEIQRTEQGDSAMYLCASSIDRLNEKLFFGSGTQLSVL.

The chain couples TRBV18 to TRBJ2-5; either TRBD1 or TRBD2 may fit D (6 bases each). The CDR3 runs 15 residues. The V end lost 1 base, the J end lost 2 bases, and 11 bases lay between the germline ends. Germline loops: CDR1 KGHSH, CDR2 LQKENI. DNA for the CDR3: TGTGCCAGCTCACCACTGACAGGAGGGCAAGAGACCCAGTACTTC. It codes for CASSPLTGGQETQYF.

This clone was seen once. The CDR3 is CASSYVKGSDEQYF. For the CDR3, the DNA is TGTGCCAGCAGTTACGTTAAGGGTAGTGACGAGCAGTACTTC. The V gene is TRBV6-5, the J gene TRBJ2-7; no definite D call. Trimming removed 2 bases at V and 5 bases at J, with 13 bases between. The V gene's germline CDR1 is MNHEY and CDR2 SVGAGI. The CDR3 has 14 amino acids.

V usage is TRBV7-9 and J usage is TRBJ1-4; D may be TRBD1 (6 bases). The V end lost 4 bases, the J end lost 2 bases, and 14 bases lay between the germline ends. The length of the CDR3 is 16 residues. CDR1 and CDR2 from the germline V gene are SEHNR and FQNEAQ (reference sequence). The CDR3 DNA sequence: TGTGCCAGCAGCTCTGTCATGGGGGCTACTAATGAAAAACTGTTTTTT. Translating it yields CASSSVMGATNEKLFF.

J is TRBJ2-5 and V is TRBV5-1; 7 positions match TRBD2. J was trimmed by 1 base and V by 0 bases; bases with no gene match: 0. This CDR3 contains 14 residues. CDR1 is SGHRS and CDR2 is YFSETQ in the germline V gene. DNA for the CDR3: TGCGCCAGCAGCTTGGCTAGCGGCCAAGAGACCCAGTACTTC. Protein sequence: CASSLASGQETQYF.

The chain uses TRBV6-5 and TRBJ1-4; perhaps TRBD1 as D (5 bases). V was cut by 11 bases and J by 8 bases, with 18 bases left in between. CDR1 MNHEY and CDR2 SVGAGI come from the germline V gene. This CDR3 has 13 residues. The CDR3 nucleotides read TGTGCCGGACGACAGCACGGGGACGAAAAACTGTTTTTT. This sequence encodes CAGRQHGDEKLFF.

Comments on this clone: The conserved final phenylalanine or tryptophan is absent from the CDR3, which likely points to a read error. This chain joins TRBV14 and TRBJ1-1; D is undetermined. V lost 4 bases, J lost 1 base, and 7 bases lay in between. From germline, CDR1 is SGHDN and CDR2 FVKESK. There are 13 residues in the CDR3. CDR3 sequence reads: CASSLRGNTEAFL. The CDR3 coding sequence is TGTGCCAGCAGCCTCCGGGGGAACACTGAAGCTTTCCTT.

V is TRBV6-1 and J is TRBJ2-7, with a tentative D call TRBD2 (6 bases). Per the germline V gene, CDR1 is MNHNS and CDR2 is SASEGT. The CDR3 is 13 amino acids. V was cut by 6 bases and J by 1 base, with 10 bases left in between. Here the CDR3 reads CASRRDGSYEQYF. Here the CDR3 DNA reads TGTGCCAGCAGGCGGGACGGTTCCTACGAGCAGTACTTC.

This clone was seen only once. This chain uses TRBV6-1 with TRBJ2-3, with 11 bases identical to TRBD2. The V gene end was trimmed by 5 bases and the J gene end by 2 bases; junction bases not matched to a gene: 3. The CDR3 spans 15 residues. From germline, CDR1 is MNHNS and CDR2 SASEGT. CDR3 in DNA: TGTGCCAGCAGTAAACTAGCGGGGGTCACAGATACGCAGTATTTT. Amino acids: CASSKLAGVTDTQYF.

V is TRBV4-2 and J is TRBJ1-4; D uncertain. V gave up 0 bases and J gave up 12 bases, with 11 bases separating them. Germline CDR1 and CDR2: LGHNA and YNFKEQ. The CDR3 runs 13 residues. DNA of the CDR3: TGTGCCAGCAGCCAAGAACCAGGCGAAGAACTGTTTTTT. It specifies CASSQEPGEELFF.

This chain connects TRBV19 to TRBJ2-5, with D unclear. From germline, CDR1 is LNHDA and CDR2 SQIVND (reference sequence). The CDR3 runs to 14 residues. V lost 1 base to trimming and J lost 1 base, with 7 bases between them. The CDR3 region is CASSIVSSQETQYF. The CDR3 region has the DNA TGTGCCAGTAGTATAGTTAGCAGCCAAGAGACCCAGTACTTC.

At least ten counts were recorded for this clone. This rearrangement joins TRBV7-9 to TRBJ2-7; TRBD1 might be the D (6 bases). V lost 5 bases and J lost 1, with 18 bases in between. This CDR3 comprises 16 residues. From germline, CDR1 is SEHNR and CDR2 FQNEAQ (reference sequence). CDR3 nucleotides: TGTGCCAGCAGCCGCCGGACAGATAGTCTTTCCTACGAGCAGTACTTC. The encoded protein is CASSRRTDSLSYEQYF. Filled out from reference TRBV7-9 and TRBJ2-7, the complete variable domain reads DTGVSQNPRHKITKRGQNVTFRCDPISEHNRLYWYRQTLGQGPEFLTYFQNEAQLEKSRLLSDRFSAERPKGSFSTLEIQRTEQGDSAMYLCASSRRTDSLSYEQYFGPGTRLTVT.

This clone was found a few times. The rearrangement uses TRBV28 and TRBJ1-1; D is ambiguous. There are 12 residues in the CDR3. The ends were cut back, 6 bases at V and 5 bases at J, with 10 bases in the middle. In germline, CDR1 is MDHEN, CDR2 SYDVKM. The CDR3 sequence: CASRQRKTEAFF. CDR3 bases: TGTGCCAGCAGGCAGAGGAAAACTGAAGCTTTCTTT.

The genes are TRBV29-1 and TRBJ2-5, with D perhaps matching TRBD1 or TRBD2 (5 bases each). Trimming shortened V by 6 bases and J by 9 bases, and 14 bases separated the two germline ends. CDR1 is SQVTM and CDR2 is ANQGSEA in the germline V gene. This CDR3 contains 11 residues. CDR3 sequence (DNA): TGCAGCGTCGAGGGGCGGTCGGCCCAGTACTTC. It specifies CSVEGRSAQYF. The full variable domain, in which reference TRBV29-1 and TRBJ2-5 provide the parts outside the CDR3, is SAVISQKPSRDICQRGTSLTIQCQVDSQVTMMFWYRQQPGQSLTLIATANQGSEATYESGFVIDKFPISRPNLTFSTLTVSNMSPEDSSIYLCSVEGRSAQYFGPGTRLLVL.

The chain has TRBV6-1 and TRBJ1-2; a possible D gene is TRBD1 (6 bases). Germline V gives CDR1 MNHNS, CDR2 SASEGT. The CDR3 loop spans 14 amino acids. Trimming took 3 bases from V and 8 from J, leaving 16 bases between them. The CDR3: CASSEGGAFRGYTF. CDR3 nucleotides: TGTGCCAGCAGTGAGGGGGGGGCTTTTCGAGGCTACACCTTC.

The CDR3, as DNA: TGTGCCATCAGTGAACAGACCACCGCCTATGGCTACACCTTC. This translates into CAISEQTTAYGYTF. This rearrangement joins TRBV10-3 to TRBJ1-2; no clear D gene. CDR3 size: 14 residues. Germline V CDR1 and CDR2: ENHRY, SYGVKD. V shed 3 bases and J shed 4 bases, with 12 bases lying between them.

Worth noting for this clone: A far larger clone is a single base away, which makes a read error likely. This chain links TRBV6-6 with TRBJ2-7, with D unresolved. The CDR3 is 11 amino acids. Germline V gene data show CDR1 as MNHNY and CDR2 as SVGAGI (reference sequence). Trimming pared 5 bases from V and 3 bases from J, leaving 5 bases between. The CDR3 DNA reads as TGTGCCAGCAGTGTCAACTACGAGCAGTACTTC. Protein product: CASSVNYEQYF.

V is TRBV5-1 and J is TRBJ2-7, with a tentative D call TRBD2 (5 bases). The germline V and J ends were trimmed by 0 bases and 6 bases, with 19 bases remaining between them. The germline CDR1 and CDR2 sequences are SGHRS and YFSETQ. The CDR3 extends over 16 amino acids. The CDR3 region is CASSLERAAVRAEQYF. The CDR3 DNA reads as TGCGCCAGCAGCTTGGAGAGGGCCGCCGTTCGGGCCGAGCAGTACTTC.

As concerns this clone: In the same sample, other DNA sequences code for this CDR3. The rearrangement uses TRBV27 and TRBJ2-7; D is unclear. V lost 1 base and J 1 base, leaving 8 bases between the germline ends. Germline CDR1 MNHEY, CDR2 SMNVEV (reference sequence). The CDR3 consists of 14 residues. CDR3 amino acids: CASSLYPFSYEQYF. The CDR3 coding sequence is TGTGCCAGCAGTTTATATCCGTTTTCCTACGAGCAGTACTTC.

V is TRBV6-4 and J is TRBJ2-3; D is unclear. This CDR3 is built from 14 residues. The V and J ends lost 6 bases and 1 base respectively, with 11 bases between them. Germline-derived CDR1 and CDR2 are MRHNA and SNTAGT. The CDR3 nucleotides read TGTGCCAGCAGCCAGACTGGCGGCACAGATACGCAGTATTTT. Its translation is CASSQTGGTDTQYF.

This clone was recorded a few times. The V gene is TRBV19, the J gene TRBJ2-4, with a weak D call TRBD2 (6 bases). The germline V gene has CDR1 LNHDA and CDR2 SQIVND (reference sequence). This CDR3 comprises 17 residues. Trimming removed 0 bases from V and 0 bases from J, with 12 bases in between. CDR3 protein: CASSIDIGTGAKNIQYF. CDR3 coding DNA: TGTGCCAGTAGTATAGATATCGGGACTGGAGCCAAAAACATTCAGTACTTC.

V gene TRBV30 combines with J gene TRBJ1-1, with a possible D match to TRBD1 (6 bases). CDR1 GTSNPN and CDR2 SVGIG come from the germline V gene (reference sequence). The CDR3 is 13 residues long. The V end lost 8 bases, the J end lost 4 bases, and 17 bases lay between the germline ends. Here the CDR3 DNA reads TGTGCCGTCACGGGGCAGGGGCCCACTGAAGCTTTCTTT. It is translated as CAVTGQGPTEAFF.

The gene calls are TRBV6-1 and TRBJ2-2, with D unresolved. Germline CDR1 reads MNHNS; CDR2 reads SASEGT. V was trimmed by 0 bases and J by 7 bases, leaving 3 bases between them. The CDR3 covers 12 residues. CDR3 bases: TGTGCCAGCAGTGAAGCGCTCGGGGAGCTGTTTTTT. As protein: CASSEALGELFF.